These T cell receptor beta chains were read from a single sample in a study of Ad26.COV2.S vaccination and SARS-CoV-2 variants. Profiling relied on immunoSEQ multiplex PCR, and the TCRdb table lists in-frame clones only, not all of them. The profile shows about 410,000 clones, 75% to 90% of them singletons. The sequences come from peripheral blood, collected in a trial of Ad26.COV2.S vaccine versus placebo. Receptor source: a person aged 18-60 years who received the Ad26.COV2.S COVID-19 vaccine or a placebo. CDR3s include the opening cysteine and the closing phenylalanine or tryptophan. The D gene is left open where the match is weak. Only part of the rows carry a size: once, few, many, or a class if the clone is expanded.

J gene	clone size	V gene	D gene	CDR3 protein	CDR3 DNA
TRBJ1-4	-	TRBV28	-	CASSFGGDATNEKLFF	TGTGCCAGCAGTTTCGGGGGAGATGCAACTAATGAAAAACTGTTTTTT
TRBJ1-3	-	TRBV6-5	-	CASRDPGWSGNTIYF	TGTGCCAGCAGAGATCCAGGGTGGAGTGGAAACACCATATATTTT
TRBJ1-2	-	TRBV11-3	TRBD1	CASSFPRDRKKAYGYTF	TGTGCCAGCAGCTTCCCCCGGGACAGAAAGAAAGCCTATGGCTACACCTTC
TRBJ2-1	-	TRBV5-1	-	CASSLTGPNEQFF	TGCGCCAGCAGCCTGACAGGTCCGAATGAGCAGTTCTTC
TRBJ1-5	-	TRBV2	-	CASSEAATGQPQHF	TGTGCCAGCAGTGAAGCAGCCACCGGCCAGCCCCAGCATTTT
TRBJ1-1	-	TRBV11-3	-	CASSLTGTATGNTEAFF	TGTGCCAGCAGCCTGACCGGGACGGCAACTGGGAACACTGAAGCTTTCTTT
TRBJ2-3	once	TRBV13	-	CASSSLPDTQYF	TGTGCCAGCAGCTCCCTCCCAGATACGCAGTATTTT
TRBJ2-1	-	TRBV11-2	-	CASSLRRVQGYDEQFF	TGTGCCAGCAGCTTAAGACGGGTACAAGGGTACGATGAGCAGTTCTTC
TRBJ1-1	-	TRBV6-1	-	CASSEAPVMEAFF	TGTGCCAGCAGTGAAGCGCCGGTCATGGAAGCTTTCTTT
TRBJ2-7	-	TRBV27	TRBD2	CASKHILSGTSSYEQYF	TGTGCCAGCAAACACATCCTTAGCGGGACAAGCTCCTACGAGCAGTACTTC
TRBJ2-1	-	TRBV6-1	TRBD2	CASSEGLAEFNEQFF	TGTGCCAGCAGTGAAGGACTAGCGGAATTCAATGAGCAGTTCTTC
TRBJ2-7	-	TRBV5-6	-	CASRLSSGATSYEQYF	TGTGCCAGCAGACTGTCGTCGGGAGCTACCTCCTACGAGCAGTACTTC
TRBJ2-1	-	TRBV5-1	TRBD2	CASSQISGEQFF	TGCGCCAGCAGCCAGATTAGCGGGGAGCAGTTCTTC
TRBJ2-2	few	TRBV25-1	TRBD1	CASSRRGLGNTGELFF	TGTGCCAGCAGCCGCAGGGGGCTCGGTAACACCGGGGAGCTGTTTTTT
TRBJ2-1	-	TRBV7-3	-	CASSLRQGGYNEQFF	TGTGCCAGCAGCTTAAGGCAGGGCGGCTACAATGAGCAGTTCTTC
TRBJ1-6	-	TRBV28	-	CASRGVSPLHF	TGTGCCAGCAGAGGGGTCTCACCCCTCCACTTT
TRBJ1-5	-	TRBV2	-	CASRDGYSNQPQHF	TGTGCCAGCAGGGACGGTTATAGCAATCAGCCCCAGCATTTT
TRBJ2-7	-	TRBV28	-	CASRTGLGAYEQYF	TGTGCCAGTCGTACGGGCCTGGGAGCCTACGAGCAGTACTTC
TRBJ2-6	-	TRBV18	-	CASSPRGHSAAGANVLTF	TGTGCCAGCTCACCACGCGGACATTCAGCCGCTGGGGCCAACGTCCTGACTTTC
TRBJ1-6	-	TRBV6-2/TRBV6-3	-	CASSYSPRSYNSPLHF	TGTGCCAGCAGTTACTCACCCAGGAGCTATAATTCACCCCTCCACTTT
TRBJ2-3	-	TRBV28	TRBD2	CASSEAGKTDTQYF	TGTGCCAGCAGCGAAGCGGGAAAAACAGATACGCAGTATTTT
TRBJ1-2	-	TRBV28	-	CASSRTVRYGYTF	TGTGCCAGCAGTCGGACCGTACGGTATGGCTACACCTTC
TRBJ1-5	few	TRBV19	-	CASSNSRTVYSNQPQHF	TGTGCCAGTAGTAACTCCCGGACGGTATATAGCAATCAGCCCCAGCATTTT
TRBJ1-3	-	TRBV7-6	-	CASSSLGVGSGNTIYF	TGTGCCAGCAGCTCTTTAGGTGTCGGCTCTGGAAACACCATATATTTT
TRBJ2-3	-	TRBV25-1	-	CASSVQGTDTQYF	TGTGCCAGCAGTGTTCAGGGCACAGATACGCAGTATTTT
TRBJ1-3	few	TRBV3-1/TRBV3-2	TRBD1	CASSQTGGGNTIYF	TGTGCCAGCAGTCAGACAGGGGGTGGAAACACCATATATTTT
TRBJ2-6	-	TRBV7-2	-	CASSLRGTGGPGANVLTF	TGTGCCAGCAGCTTGCGGGGGACAGGAGGTCCGGGGGCCAACGTCCTGACTTTC
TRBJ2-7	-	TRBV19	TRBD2	CASSIGLASYEQYF	TGTGCCAGTAGTATCGGACTAGCCTCCTACGAGCAGTACTTC
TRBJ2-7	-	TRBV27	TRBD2	CASSSSKATSGKIYEQYF	TGTGCCAGCAGTTCATCAAAAGCGACTAGCGGGAAGATCTACGAGCAGTACTTC
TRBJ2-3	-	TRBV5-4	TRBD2	CASSPGTSGTDTQYF	TGTGCCAGCAGCCCAGGGACTAGCGGCACAGATACGCAGTATTTT
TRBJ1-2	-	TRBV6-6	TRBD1	CASSADRFYGYTF	TGTGCCAGCAGCGCGGACAGGTTTTATGGCTACACCTTC
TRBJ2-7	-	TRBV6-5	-	CAATPAGAGEQYF	TGTGCCGCCACCCCCGCGGGCGCGGGAGAGCAGTACTTC
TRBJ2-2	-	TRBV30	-	CAWSGGGANTGELFF	TGTGCCTGGAGTGGAGGGGGGGCGAACACCGGGGAGCTGTTTTTT
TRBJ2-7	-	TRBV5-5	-	CASSSYEQYF	TGTGCCAGCAGCTCCTACGAGCAGTACTTC
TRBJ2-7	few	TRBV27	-	CASSRSLEFTSYEQYF	TGTGCCAGCAGCCGAAGCCTGGAATTTACCTCCTACGAGCAGTACTTC
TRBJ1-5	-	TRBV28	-	CASSWGGVGNQPQHF	TGTGCCAGCAGTTGGGGGGGGGTCGGCAATCAGCCCCAGCATTTT
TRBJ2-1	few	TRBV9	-	CASSPPTARGNEQFF	TGTGCCAGCAGCCCCCCGACGGCGCGGGGCAATGAGCAGTTCTTC
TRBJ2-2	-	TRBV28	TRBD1	CASRESPGGANTGELFF	TGTGCCAGCAGAGAAAGCCCAGGGGGCGCGAACACCGGGGAGCTGTTTTTT
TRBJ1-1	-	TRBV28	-	CASSLGVTEAFF	TGTGCCAGCAGTTTAGGGGTCACTGAAGCTTTCTTT
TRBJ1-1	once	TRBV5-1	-	CASSSGGGLTEAFF	TGCGCCAGCAGCTCGGGTGGGGGGCTCACTGAAGCTTTCTTT
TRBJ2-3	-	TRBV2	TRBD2	CASSVLAGGTDTQYF	TGTGCCAGCAGTGTGTTGGCGGGAGGAACAGATACGCAGTATTTT
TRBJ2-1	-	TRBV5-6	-	CASSRLGIMYEQFF	TGTGCCAGCAGCCGCCTGGGTATTATGTATGAGCAGTTCTTC